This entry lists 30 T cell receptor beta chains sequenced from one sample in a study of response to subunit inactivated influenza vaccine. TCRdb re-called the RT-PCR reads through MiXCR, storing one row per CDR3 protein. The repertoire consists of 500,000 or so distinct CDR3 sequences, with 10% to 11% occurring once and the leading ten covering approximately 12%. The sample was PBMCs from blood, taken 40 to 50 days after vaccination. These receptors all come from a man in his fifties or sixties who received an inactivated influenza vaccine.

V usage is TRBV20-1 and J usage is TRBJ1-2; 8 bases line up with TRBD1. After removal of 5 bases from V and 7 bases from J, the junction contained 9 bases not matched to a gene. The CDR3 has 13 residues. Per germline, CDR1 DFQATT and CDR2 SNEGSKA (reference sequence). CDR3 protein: CSAERQGQAGYTF. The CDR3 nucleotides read TGCAGTGCTGAAAGACAGGGACAGGCTGGCTACACCTTC.

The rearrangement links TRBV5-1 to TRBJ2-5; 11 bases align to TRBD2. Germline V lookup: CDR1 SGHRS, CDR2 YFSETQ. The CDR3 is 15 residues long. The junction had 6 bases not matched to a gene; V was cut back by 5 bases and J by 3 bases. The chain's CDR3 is CASRLAGAREETQYF. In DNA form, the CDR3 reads TGCGCCAGCAGACTAGCGGGGGCCCGAGAAGAGACCCAGTACTTC.

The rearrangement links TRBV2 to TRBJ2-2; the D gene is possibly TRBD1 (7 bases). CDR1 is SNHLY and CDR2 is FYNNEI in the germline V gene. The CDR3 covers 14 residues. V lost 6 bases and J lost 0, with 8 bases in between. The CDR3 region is CASSRGANTGELFF. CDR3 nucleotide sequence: TGTGCCAGCAGCAGGGGGGCGAACACCGGGGAGCTGTTTTTT.

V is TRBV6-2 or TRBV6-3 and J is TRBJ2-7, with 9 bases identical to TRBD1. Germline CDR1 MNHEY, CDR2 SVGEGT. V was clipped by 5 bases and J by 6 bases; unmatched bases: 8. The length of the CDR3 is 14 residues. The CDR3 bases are TGTGCCAGCAGTCCCGGGACAGGGTTGCGCGAGCAGTACTTC. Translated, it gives CASSPGTGLREQYF.

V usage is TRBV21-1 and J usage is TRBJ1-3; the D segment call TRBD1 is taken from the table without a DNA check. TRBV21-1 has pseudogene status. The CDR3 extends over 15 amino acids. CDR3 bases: TGTGCCAGCAGCAATTCCCGTAGGGGGCGAGGCACCATATATTTT. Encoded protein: CASSNSRRGRGTIYF.

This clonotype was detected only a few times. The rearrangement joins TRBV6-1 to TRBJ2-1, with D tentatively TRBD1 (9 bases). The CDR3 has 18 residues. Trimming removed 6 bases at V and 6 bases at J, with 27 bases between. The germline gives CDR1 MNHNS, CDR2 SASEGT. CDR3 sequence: CASRRTGVAGLGFNEQFF. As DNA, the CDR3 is TGTGCCAGCAGAAGGACAGGGGTAGCGGGATTAGGTTTCAATGAGCAGTTCTTC.

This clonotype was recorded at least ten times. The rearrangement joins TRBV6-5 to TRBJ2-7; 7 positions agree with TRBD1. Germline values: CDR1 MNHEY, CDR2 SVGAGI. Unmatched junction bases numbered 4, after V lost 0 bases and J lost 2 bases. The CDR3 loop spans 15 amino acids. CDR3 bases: TGTGCCAGCAGTTACTCGGGACAGTCTACCTACGAGCAGTACTTC. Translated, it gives CASSYSGQSTYEQYF.

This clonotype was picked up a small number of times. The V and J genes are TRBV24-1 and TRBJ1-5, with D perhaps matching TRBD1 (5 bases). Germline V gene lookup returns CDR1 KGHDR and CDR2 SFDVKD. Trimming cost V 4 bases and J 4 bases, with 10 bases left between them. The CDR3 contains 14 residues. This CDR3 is CATSDRETNQPQHF. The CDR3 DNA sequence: TGTGCCACCAGTGACAGGGAAACGAATCAGCCCCAGCATTTT.

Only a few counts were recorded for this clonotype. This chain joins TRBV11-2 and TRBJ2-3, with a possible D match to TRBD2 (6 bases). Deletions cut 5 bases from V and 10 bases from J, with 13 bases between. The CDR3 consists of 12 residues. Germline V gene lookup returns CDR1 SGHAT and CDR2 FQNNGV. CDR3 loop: CASSPQTSAQYF. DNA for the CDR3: TGTGCCAGCAGCCCGCAGACTAGTGCGCAGTATTTT.

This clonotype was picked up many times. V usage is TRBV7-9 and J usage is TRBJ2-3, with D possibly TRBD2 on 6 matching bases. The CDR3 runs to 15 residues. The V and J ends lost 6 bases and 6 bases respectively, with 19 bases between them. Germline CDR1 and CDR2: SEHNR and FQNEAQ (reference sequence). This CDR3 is CASRRGTWGRDTQYF. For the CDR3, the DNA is TGTGCCAGCAGAAGAGGGACTTGGGGTAGGGATACGCAGTATTTT.

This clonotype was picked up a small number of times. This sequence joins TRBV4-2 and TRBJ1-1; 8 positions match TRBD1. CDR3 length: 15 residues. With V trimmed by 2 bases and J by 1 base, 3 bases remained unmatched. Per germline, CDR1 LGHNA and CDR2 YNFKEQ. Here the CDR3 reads CASSQPDRANTEAFF. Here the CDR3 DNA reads TGTGCCAGCAGCCAACCGGACAGGGCGAACACTGAAGCTTTCTTT.

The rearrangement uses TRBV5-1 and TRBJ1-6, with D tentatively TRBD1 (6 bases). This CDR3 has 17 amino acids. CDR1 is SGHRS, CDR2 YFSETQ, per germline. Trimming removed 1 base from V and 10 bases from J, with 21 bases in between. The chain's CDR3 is CASSLIGLRQGQSPLHF. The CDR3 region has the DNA TGCGCCAGCAGCTTGATCGGTCTCCGGCAGGGGCAATCACCCCTCCACTTT.

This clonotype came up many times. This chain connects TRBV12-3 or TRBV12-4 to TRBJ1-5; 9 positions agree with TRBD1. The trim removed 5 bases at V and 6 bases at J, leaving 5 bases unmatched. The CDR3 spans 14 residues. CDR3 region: CASSKTGGAQPQHF. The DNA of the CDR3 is TGTGCCAGCAGTAAGACAGGGGGGGCTCAGCCCCAGCATTTT.

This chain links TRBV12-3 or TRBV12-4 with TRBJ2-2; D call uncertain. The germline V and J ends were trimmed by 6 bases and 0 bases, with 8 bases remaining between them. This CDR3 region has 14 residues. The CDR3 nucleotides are TGTGCCAGCAGGGCCCGGCCGAACACCGGGGAGCTGTTTTTT. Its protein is CASRARPNTGELFF.

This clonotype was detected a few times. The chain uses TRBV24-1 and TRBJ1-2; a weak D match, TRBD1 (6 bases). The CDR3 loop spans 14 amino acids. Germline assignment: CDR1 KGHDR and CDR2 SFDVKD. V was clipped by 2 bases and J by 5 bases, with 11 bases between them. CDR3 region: CATSDSLTGYGYTF. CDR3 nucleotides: TGTGCCACCAGTGATTCTTTGACAGGATATGGCTACACCTTC.

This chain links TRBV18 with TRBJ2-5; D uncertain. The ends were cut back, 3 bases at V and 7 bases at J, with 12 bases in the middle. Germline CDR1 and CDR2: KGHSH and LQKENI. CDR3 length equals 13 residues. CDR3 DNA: TGTGCCAGCTCACCGCAGGAACTCAGGACCCAGTACTTC. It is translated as CASSPQELRTQYF.

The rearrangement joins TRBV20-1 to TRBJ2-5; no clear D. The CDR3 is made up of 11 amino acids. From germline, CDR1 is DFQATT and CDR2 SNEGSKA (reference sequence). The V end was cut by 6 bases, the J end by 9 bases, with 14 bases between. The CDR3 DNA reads TGCAGTGCACTGAATCAGGAGTCCCAGTACTTC. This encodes CSALNQESQYF.

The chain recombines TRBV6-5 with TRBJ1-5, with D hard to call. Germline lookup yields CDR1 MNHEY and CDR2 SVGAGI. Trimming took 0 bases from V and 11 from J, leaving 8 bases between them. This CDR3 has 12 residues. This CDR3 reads CASSYSNGAQHF. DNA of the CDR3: TGTGCCAGCAGTTACTCGAACGGAGCCCAGCATTTT.

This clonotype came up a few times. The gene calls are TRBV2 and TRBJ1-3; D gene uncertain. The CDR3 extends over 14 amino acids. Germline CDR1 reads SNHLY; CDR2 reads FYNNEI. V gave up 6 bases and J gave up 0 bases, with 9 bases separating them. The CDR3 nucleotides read TGTGCCAGCAGAGCGGACTACTCTGGAAACACCATATATTTT. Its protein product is CASRADYSGNTIYF.

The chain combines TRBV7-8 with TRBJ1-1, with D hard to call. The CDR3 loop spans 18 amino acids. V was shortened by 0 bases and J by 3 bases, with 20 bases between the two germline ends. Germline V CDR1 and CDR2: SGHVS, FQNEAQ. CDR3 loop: CASSLAAGASYMHTEAFF. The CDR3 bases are TGTGCCAGCAGCTTAGCGGCAGGAGCTAGTTATATGCACACTGAAGCTTTCTTT.

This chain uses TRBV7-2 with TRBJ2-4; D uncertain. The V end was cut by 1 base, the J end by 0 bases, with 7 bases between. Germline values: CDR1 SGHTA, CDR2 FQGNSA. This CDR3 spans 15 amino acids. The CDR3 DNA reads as TGTGCCAGCAGCTTAGAATACCTAGCCAAAAACATTCAGTACTTC. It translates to CASSLEYLAKNIQYF.

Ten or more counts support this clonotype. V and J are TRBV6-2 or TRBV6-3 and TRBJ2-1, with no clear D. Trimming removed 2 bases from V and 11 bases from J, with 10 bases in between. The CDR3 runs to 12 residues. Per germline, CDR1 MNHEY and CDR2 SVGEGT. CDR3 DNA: TGTGCCAGCAGTTACCACACTGGCAAGCAGTTCTTC. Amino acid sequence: CASSYHTGKQFF.

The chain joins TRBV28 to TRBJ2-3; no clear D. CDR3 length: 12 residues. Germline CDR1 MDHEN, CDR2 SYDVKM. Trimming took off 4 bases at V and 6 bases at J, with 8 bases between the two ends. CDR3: CASSSNFDTQYF. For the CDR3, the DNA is TGTGCCAGCAGTTCAAACTTCGATACGCAGTATTTT.

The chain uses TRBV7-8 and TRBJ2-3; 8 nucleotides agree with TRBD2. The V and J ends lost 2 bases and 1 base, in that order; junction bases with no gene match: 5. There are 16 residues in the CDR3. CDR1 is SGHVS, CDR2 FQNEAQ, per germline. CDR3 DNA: TGTGCCAGCAGCTTACGTCCAGCGGGAGGCACAGATACGCAGTATTTT. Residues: CASSLRPAGGTDTQYF.

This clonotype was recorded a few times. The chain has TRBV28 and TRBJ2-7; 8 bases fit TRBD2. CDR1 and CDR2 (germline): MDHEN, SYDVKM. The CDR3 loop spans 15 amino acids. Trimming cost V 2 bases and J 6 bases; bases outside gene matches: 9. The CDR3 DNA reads TGTGCCAGCAGTTTACCGGGGGGGACCCCCCGCGAGCAGTACTTC. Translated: CASSLPGGTPREQYF.

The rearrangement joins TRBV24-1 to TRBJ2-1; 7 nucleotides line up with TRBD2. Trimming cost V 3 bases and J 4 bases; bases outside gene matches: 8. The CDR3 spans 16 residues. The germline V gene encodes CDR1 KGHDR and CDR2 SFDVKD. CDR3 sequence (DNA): TGTGCCACCAGTGATGCGGGCGGGGGTGTTTACAATGAGCAGTTCTTC. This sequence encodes CATSDAGGGVYNEQFF.

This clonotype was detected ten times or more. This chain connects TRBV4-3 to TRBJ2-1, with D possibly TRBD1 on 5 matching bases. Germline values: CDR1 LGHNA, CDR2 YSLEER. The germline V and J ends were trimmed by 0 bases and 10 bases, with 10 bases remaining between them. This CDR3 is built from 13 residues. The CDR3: CASSQDRAGEQFF. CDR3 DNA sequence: TGCGCCAGCAGCCAAGACAGGGCAGGGGAGCAGTTCTTC.

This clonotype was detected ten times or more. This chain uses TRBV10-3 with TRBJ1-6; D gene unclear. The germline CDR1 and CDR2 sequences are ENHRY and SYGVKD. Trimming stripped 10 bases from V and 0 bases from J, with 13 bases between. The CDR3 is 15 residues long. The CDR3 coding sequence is TGTGCCACCCGCCGGGATAACTCCTATAATTCACCCCTCCACTTT. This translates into CATRRDNSYNSPLHF.

DNA for the CDR3: TGTGCCAGCAGCTTAGCAGGACTGAAGCCCCAGCATTTT. This encodes CASSLAGLKPQHF. The chain links TRBV7-8 to TRBJ1-5; unclear D gene. The V gene lost 0 bases and the J gene lost 8 bases, with 8 bases spanning the gap. This CDR3 has 13 residues. Looked up from germline, CDR1 is SGHVS and CDR2 is FQNEAQ.

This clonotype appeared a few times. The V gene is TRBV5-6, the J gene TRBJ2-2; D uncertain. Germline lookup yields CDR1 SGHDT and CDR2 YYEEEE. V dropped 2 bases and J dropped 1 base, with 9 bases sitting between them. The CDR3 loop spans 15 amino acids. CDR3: CASSFVTLNTGELFF. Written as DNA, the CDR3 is TGTGCCAGCAGCTTTGTCACCTTGAACACCGGGGAGCTGTTTTTT.